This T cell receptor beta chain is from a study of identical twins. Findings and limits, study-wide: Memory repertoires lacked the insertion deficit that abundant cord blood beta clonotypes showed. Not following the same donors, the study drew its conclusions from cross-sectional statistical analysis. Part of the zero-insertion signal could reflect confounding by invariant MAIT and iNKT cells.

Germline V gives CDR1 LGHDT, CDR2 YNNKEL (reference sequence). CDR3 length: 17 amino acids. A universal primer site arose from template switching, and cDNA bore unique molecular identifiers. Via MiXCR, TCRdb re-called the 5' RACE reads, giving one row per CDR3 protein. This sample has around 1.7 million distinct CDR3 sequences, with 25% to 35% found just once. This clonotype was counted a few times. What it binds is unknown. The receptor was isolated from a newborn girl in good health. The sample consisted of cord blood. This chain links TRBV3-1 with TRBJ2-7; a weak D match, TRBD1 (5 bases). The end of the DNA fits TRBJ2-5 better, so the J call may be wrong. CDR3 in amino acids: CASSQEAPGWPWETQYF. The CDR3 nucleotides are TGTGCCAGCAGCCAAGAAGCGCCAGGGTGGCCTTGGGAGACCCAGTACTTC.